This T cell receptor beta chain came from a study of cytomegalovirus exposure and HLA in healthy donors. Overall study: There were a few hundred genotyped donors. Of these, about 80% fell in the genetic ancestry cluster associated with self-reported Caucasian donors.

The V gene lost 4 bases and the J gene lost 10 bases, with 23 bases spanning the gap. Germline V gives CDR1 SGHDT, CDR2 YYEEEE. CDR3 size: 15 residues. Donors were nominally healthy when sampled, though unrecorded immune exposures were likely. PCR used 60 Vbeta primers and 13 Jbeta primers. Data came from immunoSEQ multiplex PCR; TCRdb stores just in-frame clones and leaves some out. This sample has 120,000 or so clones, with about 80% found just once. This clone turned up a few times. Its matching antigen is unknown. Overall study results and limits: Later analysis placed DRB1 highest and HLA-C lowest in TCR association rates, which differed by HLA locus.

The specimen sequenced was PBMCs. The source of this sequence is a female donor in good health and CMV-seropositive. This sequence joins TRBV5-6 and TRBJ1-2; the D gene is possibly TRBD1 (5 bases). CDR3 sequence reads: CASSAGTTVGRSYTF. CDR3 DNA sequence: TGTGCCAGCAGCGCGGGGACGACGGTGGGGCGATCCTACACCTTC. The whole variable domain, remainder taken from reference TRBV5-6 and TRBJ1-2, is DAGVTQSPTHLIKTRGQQVTLRCSPKSGHDTVSWYQQALGQGPQFIFQYYEEEERQRGNFPDRFSGHQFPNYSSELNVNALLLGDSALYLCASSAGTTVGRSYTFGSGTRLTVV.